These 13 T cell receptor beta chains were all obtained from the same sample, sequenced in a study of blood T cell repertoires in COVID-19. Sequenced by immunoSEQ multiplex PCR; TCRdb stores in-frame clones only, minus some. The sample lists about 400,000 clones; around 87% were seen once. The sample taken for sequencing was PBMCs or T cells enriched from blood (not recorded which). The receptor set was obtained from a woman between 45 and 60 years old who had recovered from COVID-19.

The chain joins TRBV6-5 to TRBJ2-1, with no clear D. The germline V gene encodes CDR1 MNHEY and CDR2 SVGAGI. There are 13 residues in the CDR3. V was pared by 9 bases and J by 4 bases, with 13 bases between. CDR3: CASFHRAYNEQFF. The CDR3 DNA follows: TGTGCCAGTTTTCATCGAGCTTACAATGAGCAGTTCTTC.

V usage is TRBV24-1 and J usage is TRBJ1-5; D call uncertain. Germline CDR1 and CDR2: KGHDR and SFDVKD. The CDR3 has 14 amino acids. V was trimmed by 6 bases and J by 5 bases, leaving 13 bases between them. DNA of the CDR3: TGTGCCACCAGTCACGACAACAGTTATCAGCCCCAGCATTTT. Translating it yields CATSHDNSYQPQHF.

The rearrangement uses TRBV7-9 and TRBJ1-2; D is possibly TRBD1 (6 bases). V was pared by 1 base and J by 3 bases, with 12 bases between. The CDR3 sequence is 15 residues long. From germline, CDR1 is SEHNR and CDR2 FQNEAQ (reference sequence). CDR3 protein: CASSLDRARDYGYTF. CDR3 in DNA: TGTGCCAGCAGCTTAGACAGGGCCAGGGACTATGGCTACACCTTC.

The rearrangement links TRBV21-1 to TRBJ2-7; the table names TRBD1, a call not compared with the DNA. TRBV21-1 is shown as a pseudogene. This CDR3 contains 15 residues. CDR3 DNA: TGTGCCAGCAGCAAAGTTAAGACAGGGGGCTACGAGCAGTACTTC. Amino acid sequence: CASSKVKTGGYEQYF.

This chain joins TRBV2 and TRBJ1-1; D unresolved. Trimming pared 6 bases from V and 1 base from J, leaving 12 bases between. This CDR3 comprises 14 residues. The V gene's germline CDR1 is SNHLY and CDR2 FYNNEI. The CDR3 DNA follows: TGTGCCAGCAGCGCGTCATTTGGGAACACTGAAGCTTTCTTT. It encodes CASSASFGNTEAFF.

This clone was seen once. The CDR3 loop reads CASSLASQPQHF. In DNA form, the CDR3 reads TGTGCCAGCAGCTTGGCCTCTCAGCCCCAGCATTTT. The V gene is TRBV5-8, the J gene TRBJ1-5, with D hard to call. In germline, CDR1 is SGHTS, CDR2 YDEGEE. V was trimmed by 0 bases and J by 6 bases, leaving 4 bases between them. This CDR3 has 12 residues.

The chain employs TRBV13 and TRBJ2-3; 11 positions agree with TRBD2. V lost 5 bases, J lost 2 bases, and 6 bases stayed unmatched. The CDR3 has 16 residues. The germline gives CDR1 PRHDT, CDR2 FYEKMQ (reference sequence). DNA for the CDR3: TGTGCCAGCAGCAACCGACTAGCGGGGAACACAGATACGCAGTATTTT. It encodes CASSNRLAGNTDTQYF.

The chain has TRBV3-1 (or the pseudogene TRBV3-2) and TRBJ2-2; possible D gene TRBD1, 6 bases. The CDR3 runs to 13 residues. With 6 bases removed from V and 3 bases from J, the gap between germline ends came to 8 bases. Germline V lookup: CDR1 LGHDT, CDR2 YNNKEL (reference sequence). The CDR3 reads CASSQGHTGELFF. The DNA of the CDR3 is TGTGCCAGCAGTCAGGGGCACACCGGGGAGCTGTTTTTT.

The chain uses TRBV21-1 and TRBJ1-2; the table's D call TRBD1 went unverified against the DNA. TRBV21-1 is listed as a pseudogene. The CDR3 loop spans 14 amino acids. The CDR3 nucleotides are TGTGCCAGCAGCAATTGTCCGCAGGGCCATGGCTACACCTTC. Encoded protein: CASSNCPQGHGYTF.

V and J are TRBV2 and TRBJ2-5, with a weak D call TRBD1 (6 bases). Trimming removed 6 bases from V and 1 base from J, with 12 bases in between. The CDR3 contains 14 residues. CDR1 is SNHLY and CDR2 is FYNNEI in the germline V gene. CDR3 in DNA: TGTGCCAGCAGCGACCGGACAGCCCAAGAGACCCAGTACTTC. Its protein product is CASSDRTAQETQYF. Complete variable domain (other parts from reference TRBV2 and TRBJ2-5): EPEVTQTPSHQVTQMGQEVILRCVPISNHLYFYWYRQILGQKVEFLVSFYNNEISEKSEIFDDQFSVERPDGSNFTLKIRSTKLEDSAMYFCASSDRTAQETQYFGPGTRLLVL.

The J gene is TRBJ1-5, the V gene TRBV4-3, with 7 nucleotides matching TRBD1. V trimming: 3 bases; J trimming: 4 bases; junction bases outside the gene matches: 3. The CDR3 sequence is 14 residues long. CDR1 and CDR2 from the germline V gene are LGHNA and YSLEER. The CDR3 is CASSQEQGNQPQHF. Written as DNA, the CDR3 is TGCGCCAGCAGCCAGGAACAGGGGAATCAGCCCCAGCATTTT.

This chain joins TRBV9 and TRBJ2-5, with TRBD1 identical over 8 bases. The V and J ends lost 0 bases and 4 bases, in that order; junction bases with no gene match: 8. The CDR3 contains 16 residues. Germline loops: CDR1 SGDLS, CDR2 YYNGEE. CDR3 sequence (DNA): TGTGCCAGCAGCGTAGGGAGTGGACAGGGAGTAGAGACCCAGTACTTC. Protein: CASSVGSGQGVETQYF.

The sample holds a few counts of this clone. J is TRBJ1-3 and V is TRBV18; possible D gene TRBD1, 5 bases. The CDR3 spans 17 residues. V was shortened by 0 bases and J by 0 bases, with 12 bases between the two germline ends. In germline, CDR1 is KGHSH, CDR2 LQKENI. The CDR3 loop is CASSPPRGEYSGNTIYF. The CDR3 DNA reads TGTGCCAGCTCACCACCGCGGGGGGAGTACTCTGGAAACACCATATATTTT.